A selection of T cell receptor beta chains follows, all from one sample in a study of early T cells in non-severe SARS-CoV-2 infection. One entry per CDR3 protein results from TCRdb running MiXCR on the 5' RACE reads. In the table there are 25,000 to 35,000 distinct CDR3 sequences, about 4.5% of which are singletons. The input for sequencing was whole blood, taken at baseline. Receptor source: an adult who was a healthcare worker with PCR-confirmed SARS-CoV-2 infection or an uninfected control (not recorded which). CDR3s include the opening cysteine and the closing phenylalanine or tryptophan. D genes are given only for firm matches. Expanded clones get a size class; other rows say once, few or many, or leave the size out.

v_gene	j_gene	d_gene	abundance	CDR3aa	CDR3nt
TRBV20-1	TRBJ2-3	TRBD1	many	CSAPSGGFTDTQYF	TGCAGTGCTCCGTCAGGGGGTTTCACAGATACGCAGTATTTT
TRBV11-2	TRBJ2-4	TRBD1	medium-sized	CASSTPDRLAKNIQYF	TGTGCCAGCAGCACCCCGGACAGGCTAGCCAAAAACATTCAGTACTTC
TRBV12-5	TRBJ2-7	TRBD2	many	CASGLVGGRAYEQYF	TGTGCTAGTGGTTTGGTCGGCGGGAGGGCCTACGAGCAGTACTTC
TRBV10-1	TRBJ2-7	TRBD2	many	CASEPGELAGGIPGTYEQYF	TGCGCCAGCGAGCCAGGAGAACTAGCGGGTGGAATCCCGGGCACCTACGAGCAGTACTTC
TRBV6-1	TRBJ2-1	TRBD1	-	CASSPTGDNEQFF	TGTGCCAGCAGTCCCACAGGGGACAATGAGCAGTTCTTC
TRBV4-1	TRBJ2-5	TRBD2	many	CASSLSQREAGETQYF	TGCGCCAGCAGCCTAAGCCAGCGGGAGGCGGGAGAGACCCAGTACTTC
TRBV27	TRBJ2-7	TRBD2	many	CASSTVLAGGPHEQYF	TGTGCCAGCAGTACAGTTCTAGCGGGAGGTCCCCACGAGCAGTACTTC
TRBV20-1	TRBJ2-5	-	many	CSAGGTATALETQYF	TGCAGTGCTGGGGGAACAGCGACTGCCCTCGAGACCCAGTACTTC
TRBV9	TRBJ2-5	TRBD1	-	CASSVGQGAETQYF	TGTGCCAGCAGCGTAGGACAGGGGGCAGAGACCCAGTACTTC
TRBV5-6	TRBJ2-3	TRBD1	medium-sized	CASSKDRSGPNTQYF	TGTGCCAGCAGCAAGGACAGGTCAGGCCCAAATACGCAGTATTTT
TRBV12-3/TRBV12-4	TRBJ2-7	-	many	CASSFAGSYEQYF	TGTGCCAGCAGTTTCGCTGGTTCCTACGAGCAGTACTTC
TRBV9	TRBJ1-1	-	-	CASSRNILNTEAFF	TGTGCCAGCAGCCGTAATATACTGAACACTGAAGCTTTCTTT
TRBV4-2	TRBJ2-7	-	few	CASSSTNYEQYF	TGTGCCAGCAGCTCTACCAACTACGAGCAGTACTTC
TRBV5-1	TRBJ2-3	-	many	CASSLGRTDTQYF	TGCGCCAGCAGCTTGGGTCGCACAGATACGCAGTATTTT
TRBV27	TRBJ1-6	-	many	CASSFRDYNSPLHF	TGTGCCAGCAGTTTTCGGGACTATAATTCACCCCTCCACTTT
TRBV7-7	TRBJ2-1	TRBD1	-	CASSRRPGTGNEQFF	TGTGCCAGCAGCCGACGACCCGGGACAGGCAATGAGCAGTTCTTC
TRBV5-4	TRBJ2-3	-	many	CASSLRKSSSTDTQYF	TGTGCCAGCAGCTTGCGGAAGAGCTCTAGCACAGATACGCAGTATTTT
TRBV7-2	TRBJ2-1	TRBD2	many	CASSPQRGYNEQFF	TGTGCCAGCAGCCCTCAGCGGGGGTACAATGAGCAGTTCTTC
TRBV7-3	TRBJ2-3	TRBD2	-	CTSSFLAGEDTQYF	TGTACCAGCAGCTTTCTAGCGGGGGAAGATACGCAGTATTTT
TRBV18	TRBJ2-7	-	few	CASSPSFEQYF	TGTGCCAGCTCACCCTCCTTCGAGCAGTACTTC
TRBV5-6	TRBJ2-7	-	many	CASSPEARQVSYEQYF	TGTGCCAGCAGCCCGGAGGCGCGACAGGTCTCCTACGAGCAGTACTTC
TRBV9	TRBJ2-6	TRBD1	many	CASSATGGSGANVLTF	TGTGCCAGCAGCGCGACAGGGGGCTCTGGGGCCAACGTCCTGACTTTC
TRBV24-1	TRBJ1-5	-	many	CATSESRQGNQPQHF	TGTGCCACCAGTGAATCCCGACAGGGCAATCAGCCCCAGCATTTT
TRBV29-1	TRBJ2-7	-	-	CSVVGLFYEQYF	TGCAGCGTTGTAGGGCTCTTCTACGAGCAGTACTTC
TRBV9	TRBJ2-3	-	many	CASSVESSRDTQYF	TGTGCCAGCAGCGTAGAGTCCTCCCGGGATACGCAGTATTTT
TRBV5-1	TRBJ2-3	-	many	CASSSARGLEDTQYF	TGCGCCAGCAGTTCAGCCAGGGGCCTGGAAGATACGCAGTATTTT
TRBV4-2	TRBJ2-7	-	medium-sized	CASSRDTSVGYEQYF	TGTGCCAGCAGCCGTGACACCAGCGTCGGCTACGAGCAGTACTTC
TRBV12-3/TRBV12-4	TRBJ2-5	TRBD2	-	CASSSLAGEETQYF	TGTGCCAGCAGTTCATTAGCGGGAGAGGAGACCCAGTACTTC
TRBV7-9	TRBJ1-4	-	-	CASSLDSSWGLTNEKLFF	TGTGCCAGCAGCTTAGACTCCAGTTGGGGCCTAACTAATGAAAAACTGTTTTTT
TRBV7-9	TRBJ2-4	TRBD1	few	CASSLLSGDRAVQYF	TGTGCCAGCAGCTTACTATCGGGGGACAGGGCGGTTCAGTACTTC
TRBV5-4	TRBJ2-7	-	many	CASSLTTGDEQYF	TGTGCCAGCAGCTTGACGACAGGCGACGAGCAGTACTTC
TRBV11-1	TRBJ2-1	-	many	CASSLAPSGSSYNEQFF	TGTGCCAGCAGCTTAGCGCCCTCCGGAAGTTCCTACAATGAGCAGTTCTTC
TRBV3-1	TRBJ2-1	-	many	CASSQRPNEQFF	TGTGCCAGCAGCCAAAGGCCAAATGAGCAGTTCTTC
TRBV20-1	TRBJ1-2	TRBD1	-	CSATRQGDGYGYTF	TGCAGTGCTACTAGACAGGGCGATGGCTATGGCTACACCTTC
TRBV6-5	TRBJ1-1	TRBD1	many	CASSYFSGTGHNTEAFF	TGTGCCAGCAGTTACTTCTCCGGGACAGGACATAACACTGAAGCTTTCTTT
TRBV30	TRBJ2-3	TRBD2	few	CAPPPGLELGDTQYF	TGTGCCCCCCCCCCGGGACTAGAGTTGGGAGATACGCAGTATTTT